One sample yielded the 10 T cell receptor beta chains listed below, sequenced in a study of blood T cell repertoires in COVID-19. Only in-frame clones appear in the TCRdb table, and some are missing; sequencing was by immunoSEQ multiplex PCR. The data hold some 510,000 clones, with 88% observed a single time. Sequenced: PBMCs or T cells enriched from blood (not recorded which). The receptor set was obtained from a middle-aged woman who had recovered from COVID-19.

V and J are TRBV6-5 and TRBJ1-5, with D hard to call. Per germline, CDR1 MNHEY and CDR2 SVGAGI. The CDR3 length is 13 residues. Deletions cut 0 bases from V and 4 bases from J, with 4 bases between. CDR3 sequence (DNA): TGTGCCAGCAGTTACTCCGAGAATCAGCCCCAGCATTTT. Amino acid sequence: CASSYSENQPQHF.

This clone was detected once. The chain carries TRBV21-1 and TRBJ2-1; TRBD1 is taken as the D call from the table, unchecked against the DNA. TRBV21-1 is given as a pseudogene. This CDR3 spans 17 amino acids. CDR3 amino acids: CASSNEGQGPYYNEQFF. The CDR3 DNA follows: TGTGCCAGCAGCAACGAAGGACAGGGTCCTTACTACAATGAGCAGTTCTTC.

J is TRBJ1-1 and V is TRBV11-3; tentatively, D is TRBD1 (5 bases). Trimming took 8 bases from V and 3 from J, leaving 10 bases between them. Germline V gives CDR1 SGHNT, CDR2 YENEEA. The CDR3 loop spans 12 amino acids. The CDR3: CASGGEYTEAFF. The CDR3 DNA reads TGTGCCAGCGGGGGGGAATACACTGAAGCTTTCTTT.

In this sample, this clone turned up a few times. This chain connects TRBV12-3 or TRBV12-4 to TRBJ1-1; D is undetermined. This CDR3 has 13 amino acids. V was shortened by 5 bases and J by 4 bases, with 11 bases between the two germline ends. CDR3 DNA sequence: TGTGCCAGCAGTCTCGGCCAGGCCACTGAAGCTTTCTTT. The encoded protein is CASSLGQATEAFF.

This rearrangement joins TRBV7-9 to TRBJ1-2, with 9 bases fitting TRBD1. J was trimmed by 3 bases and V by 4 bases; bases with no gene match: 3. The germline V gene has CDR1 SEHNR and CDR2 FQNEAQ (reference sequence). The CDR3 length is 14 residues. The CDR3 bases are TGTGCCAGCAGCTCGGACAGGGGCGACTATGGCTACACCTTC. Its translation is CASSSDRGDYGYTF.

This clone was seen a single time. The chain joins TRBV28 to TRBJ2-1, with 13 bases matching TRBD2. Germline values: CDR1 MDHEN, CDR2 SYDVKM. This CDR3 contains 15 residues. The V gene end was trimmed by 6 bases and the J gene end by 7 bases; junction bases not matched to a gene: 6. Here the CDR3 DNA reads TGTGCCAGCAGCTCCGGGACTAGCGGGATGAATGAGCAGTTCTTC. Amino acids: CASSSGTSGMNEQFF.

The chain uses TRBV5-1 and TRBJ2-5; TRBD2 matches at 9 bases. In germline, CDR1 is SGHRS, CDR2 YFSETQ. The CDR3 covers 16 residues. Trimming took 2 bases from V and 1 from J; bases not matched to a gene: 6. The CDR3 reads CASSFRLAGPQETQYF. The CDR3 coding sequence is TGCGCCAGCAGCTTCCGGCTAGCGGGGCCCCAAGAGACCCAGTACTTC. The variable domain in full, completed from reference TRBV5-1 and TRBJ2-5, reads KAGVTQTPRYLIKTRGQQVTLSCSPISGHRSVSWYQQTPGQGLQFLFEYFSETQRNKGNFPGRFSGRQFSNSRSEMNVSTLELGDSALYLCASSFRLAGPQETQYFGPGTRLLVL.

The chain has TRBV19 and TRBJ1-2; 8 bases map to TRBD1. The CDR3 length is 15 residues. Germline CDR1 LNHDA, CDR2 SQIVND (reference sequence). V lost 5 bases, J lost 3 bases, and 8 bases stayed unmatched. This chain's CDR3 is CASSARGQVYYGYTF. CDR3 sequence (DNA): TGTGCCAGTAGTGCCAGGGGACAGGTATACTATGGCTACACCTTC.

The CDR3 loop reads CASSTGQSNEKLFF. The CDR3 nucleotides are TGTGCCAGTAGTACGGGACAGAGTAATGAAAAACTGTTTTTT. The J gene is TRBJ1-4, the V gene TRBV19, with TRBD1 identical over 7 bases. The germline V gene encodes CDR1 LNHDA and CDR2 SQIVND (reference sequence). This CDR3 is 14 amino acids long. Trimming cost V 4 bases and J 4 bases; bases outside gene matches: 3.

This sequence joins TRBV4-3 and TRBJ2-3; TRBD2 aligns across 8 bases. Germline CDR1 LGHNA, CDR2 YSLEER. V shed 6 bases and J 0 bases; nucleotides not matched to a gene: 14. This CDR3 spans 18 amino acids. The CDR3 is CASSHTYPGTRSTDTQYF. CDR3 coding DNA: TGCGCCAGCAGTCACACCTACCCAGGGACTAGAAGCACAGATACGCAGTATTTT.